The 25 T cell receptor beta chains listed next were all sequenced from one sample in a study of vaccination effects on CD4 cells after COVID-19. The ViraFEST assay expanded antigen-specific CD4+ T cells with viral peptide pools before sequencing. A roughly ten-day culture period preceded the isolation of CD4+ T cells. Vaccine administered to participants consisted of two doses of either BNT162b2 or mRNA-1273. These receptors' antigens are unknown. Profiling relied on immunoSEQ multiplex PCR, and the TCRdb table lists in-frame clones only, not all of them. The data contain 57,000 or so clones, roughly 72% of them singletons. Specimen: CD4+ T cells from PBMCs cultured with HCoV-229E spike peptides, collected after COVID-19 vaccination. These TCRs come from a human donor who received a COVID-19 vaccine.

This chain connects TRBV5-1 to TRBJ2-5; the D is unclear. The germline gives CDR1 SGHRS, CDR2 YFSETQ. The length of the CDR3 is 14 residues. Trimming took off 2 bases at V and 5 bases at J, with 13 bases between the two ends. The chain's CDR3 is CASSFEGFSETQYF. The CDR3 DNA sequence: TGCGCCAGCAGCTTCGAAGGGTTCTCGGAGACCCAGTACTTC.

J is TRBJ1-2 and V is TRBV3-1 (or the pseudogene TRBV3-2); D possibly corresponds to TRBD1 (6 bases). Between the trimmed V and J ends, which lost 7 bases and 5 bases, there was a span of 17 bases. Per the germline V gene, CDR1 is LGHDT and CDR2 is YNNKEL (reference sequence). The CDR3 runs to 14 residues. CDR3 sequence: CASKIGGGRYGYTF. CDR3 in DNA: TGTGCCAGCAAAATAGGGGGGGGCAGGTATGGCTACACCTTC.

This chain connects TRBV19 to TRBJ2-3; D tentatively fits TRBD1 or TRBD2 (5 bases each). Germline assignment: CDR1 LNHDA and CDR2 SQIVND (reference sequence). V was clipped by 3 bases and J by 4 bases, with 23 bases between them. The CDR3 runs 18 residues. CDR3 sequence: CASSIQFSVWGMADTQYF. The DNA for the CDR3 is TGTGCCAGTAGTATCCAATTTTCCGTTTGGGGGATGGCAGATACGCAGTATTTT.

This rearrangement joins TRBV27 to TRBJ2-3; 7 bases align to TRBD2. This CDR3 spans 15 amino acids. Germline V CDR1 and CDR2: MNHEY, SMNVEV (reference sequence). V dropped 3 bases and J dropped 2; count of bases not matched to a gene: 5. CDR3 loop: CASSFRRGTTDTQYF. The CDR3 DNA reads TGTGCCAGCAGTTTCCGGCGGGGGACCACAGATACGCAGTATTTT.

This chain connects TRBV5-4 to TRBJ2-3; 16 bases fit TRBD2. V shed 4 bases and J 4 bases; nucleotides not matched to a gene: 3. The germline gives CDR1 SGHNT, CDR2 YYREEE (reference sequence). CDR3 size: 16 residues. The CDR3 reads CASSPGTSGGADTQYF. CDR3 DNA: TGTGCCAGCAGCCCTGGGACTAGCGGGGGGGCAGATACGCAGTATTTT.

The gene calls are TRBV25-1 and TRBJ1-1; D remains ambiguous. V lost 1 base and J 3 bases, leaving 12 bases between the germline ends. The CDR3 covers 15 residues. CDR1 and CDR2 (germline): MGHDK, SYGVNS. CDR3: CASSESRTGDTEAFF. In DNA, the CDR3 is TGTGCCAGCAGTGAATCTAGGACGGGAGACACTGAAGCTTTCTTT.

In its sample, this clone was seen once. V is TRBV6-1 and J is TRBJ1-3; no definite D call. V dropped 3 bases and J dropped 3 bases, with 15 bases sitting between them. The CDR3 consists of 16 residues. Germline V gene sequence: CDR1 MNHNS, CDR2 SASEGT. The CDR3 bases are TGTGCCAGCAGTGATCGGAGGGTACGGAGTGGAAACACCATATATTTT. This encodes CASSDRRVRSGNTIYF.

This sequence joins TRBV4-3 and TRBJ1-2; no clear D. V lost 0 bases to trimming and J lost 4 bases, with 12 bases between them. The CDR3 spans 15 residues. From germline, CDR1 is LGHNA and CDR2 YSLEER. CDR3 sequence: CASSQDTGSGYGYTF. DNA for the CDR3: TGCGCCAGCAGCCAAGATACCGGGTCGGGCTATGGCTACACCTTC.

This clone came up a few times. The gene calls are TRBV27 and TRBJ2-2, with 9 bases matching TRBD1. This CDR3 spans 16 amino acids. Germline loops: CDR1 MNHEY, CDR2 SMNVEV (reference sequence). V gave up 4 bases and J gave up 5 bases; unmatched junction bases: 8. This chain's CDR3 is CASSSRLGTGTGELFF. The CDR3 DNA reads TGTGCCAGCAGTTCTCGGCTCGGGACAGGGACCGGGGAGCTGTTTTTT.

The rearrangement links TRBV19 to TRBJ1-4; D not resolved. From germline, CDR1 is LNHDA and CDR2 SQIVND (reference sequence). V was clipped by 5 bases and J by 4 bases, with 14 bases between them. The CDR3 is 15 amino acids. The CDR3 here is CASSPSGSLNEKLFF. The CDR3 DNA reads TGTGCCAGTAGTCCATCCGGGTCCCTTAATGAAAAACTGTTTTTT.

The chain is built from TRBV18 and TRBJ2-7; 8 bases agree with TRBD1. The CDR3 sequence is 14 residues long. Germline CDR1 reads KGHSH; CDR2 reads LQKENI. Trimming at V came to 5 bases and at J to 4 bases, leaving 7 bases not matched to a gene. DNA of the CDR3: TGTGCCAGCTCATCGCAGGGGGCACTGTACGAGCAGTACGTC. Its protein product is CASSSQGALYEQYV.

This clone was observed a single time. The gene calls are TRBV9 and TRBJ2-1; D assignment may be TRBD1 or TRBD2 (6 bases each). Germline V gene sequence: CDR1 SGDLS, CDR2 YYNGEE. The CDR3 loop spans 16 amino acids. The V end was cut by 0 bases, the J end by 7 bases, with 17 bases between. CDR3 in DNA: TGTGCCAGCAGCGTAGCTTCATACAGGGAGGCGAATGAGCAGTTCTTC. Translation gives CASSVASYREANEQFF.

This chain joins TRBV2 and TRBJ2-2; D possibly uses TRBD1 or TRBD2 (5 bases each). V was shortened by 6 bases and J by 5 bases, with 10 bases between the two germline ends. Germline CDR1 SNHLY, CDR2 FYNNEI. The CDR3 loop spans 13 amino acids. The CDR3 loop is CASRTGGTGELFF. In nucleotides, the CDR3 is TGTGCCAGCAGAACAGGCGGGACCGGGGAGCTGTTTTTT.

The CDR3 nucleotides read TGTGCCAGCAGTCCCGAACATCGAACTAGCACAGATACGCAGTATTTT. Protein: CASSPEHRTSTDTQYF. The rearrangement links TRBV27 to TRBJ2-3; no reliable D call. The germline gives CDR1 MNHEY, CDR2 SMNVEV (reference sequence). Trimming shortened V by 5 bases and J by 0 bases, and 15 bases separated the two germline ends. The CDR3 contains 16 residues.

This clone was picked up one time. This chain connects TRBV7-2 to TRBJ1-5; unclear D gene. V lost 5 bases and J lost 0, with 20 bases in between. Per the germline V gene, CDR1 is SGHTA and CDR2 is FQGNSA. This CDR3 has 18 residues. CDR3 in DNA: TGTGCCAGCAGCGTATCCGGGCCGACTGAGTATAGCAATCAGCCCCAGCATTTT. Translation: CASSVSGPTEYSNQPQHF. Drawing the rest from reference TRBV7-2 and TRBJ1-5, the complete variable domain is GAGVSQSPSNKVTEKGKDVELRCDPISGHTALYWYRQSLGQGLEFLIYFQGNSAPDKSGLPSDRFSAERTGGSVSTLTIQRTQQEDSAVYLCASSVSGPTEYSNQPQHFGDGTRLSIL.

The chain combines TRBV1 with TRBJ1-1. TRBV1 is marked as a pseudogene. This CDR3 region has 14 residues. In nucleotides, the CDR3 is TGCACCAGCAGACCCCCTTCGGATTACACTGAAGCTTTCTTT. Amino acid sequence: CTSRPPSDYTEAFF.

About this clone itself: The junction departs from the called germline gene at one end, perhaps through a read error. The CDR3 sequence: CATSTGGGSREFF. CDR3 DNA sequence: TGTGCCACCAGCACCGGCGGGGGCAGCCGAGAATTTTTT. The J gene is TRBJ1-5, the V gene TRBV15; weak D call: TRBD1 (6 bases). CDR3 size: 13 residues. Germline CDR1 reads LNHNV; CDR2 reads YYDKDF (reference sequence).

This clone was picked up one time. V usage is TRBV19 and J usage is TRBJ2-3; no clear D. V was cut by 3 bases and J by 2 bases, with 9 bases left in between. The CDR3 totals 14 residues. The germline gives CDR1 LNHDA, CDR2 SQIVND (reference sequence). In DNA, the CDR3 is TGTGCCAGTAGTATCGCACAGCACACAGATACGCAGTATTTT. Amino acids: CASSIAQHTDTQYF.

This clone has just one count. DNA of the CDR3: TGTGCCAGCAGGACAGGGGGTAGCAATCAGCCCCAGCATTTT. This encodes CASRTGGSNQPQHF. The chain has TRBV6-5 and TRBJ1-5; TRBD1 agrees at 9 bases. CDR3 length: 14 residues. The J segment lost 0 bases and the V segment lost 6 bases, leaving 0 bases of the junction unmatched. Germline lookup yields CDR1 MNHEY and CDR2 SVGAGI.

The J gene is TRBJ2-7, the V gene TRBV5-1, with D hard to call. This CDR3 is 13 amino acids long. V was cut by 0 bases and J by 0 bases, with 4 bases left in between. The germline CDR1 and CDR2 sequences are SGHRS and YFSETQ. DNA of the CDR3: TGCGCCAGCAGCTTGGAAGGCTCCTACGAGCAGTACGTC. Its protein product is CASSLEGSYEQYV.

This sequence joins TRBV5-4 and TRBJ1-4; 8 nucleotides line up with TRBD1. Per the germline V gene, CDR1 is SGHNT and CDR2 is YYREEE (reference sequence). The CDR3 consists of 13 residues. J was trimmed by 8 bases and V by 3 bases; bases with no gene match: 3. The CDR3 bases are TGTGCCAGCAGCTCAGGGGGCAGGGAAAAACTGTTTTTT. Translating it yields CASSSGGREKLFF.

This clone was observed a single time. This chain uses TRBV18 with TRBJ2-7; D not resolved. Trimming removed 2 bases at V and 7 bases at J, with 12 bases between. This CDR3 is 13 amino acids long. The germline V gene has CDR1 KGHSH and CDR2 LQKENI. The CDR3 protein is CASSPSRVREQYV. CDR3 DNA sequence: TGTGCCAGCTCACCATCCCGGGTCCGGGAGCAGTACGTC.

CDR3 protein: CASSKVGRVGYNSPLHF. CDR3 in DNA: TGTGCCAGCAGCAAAGTGGGCAGGGTGGGCTATAATTCACCCCTCCACTTT. The chain has TRBV21-1 and TRBJ1-6; the table's D call TRBD1 went unverified against the DNA. TRBV21-1 is marked as a pseudogene. CDR3 length: 17 amino acids.

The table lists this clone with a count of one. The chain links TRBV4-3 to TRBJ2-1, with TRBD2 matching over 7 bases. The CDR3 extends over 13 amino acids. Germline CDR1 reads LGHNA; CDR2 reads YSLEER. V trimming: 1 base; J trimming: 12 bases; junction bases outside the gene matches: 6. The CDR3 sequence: CASSQAGVAGQFF. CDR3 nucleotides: TGCGCCAGCAGCCAAGCGGGAGTAGCGGGGCAGTTCTTC.

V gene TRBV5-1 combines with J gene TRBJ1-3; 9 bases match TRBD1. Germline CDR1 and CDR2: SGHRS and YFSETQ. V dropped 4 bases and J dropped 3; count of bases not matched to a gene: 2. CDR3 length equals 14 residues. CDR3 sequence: CASSGTGNGNTIYF. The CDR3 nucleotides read TGCGCCAGCAGCGGGACAGGGAATGGAAACACCATATATTTT.